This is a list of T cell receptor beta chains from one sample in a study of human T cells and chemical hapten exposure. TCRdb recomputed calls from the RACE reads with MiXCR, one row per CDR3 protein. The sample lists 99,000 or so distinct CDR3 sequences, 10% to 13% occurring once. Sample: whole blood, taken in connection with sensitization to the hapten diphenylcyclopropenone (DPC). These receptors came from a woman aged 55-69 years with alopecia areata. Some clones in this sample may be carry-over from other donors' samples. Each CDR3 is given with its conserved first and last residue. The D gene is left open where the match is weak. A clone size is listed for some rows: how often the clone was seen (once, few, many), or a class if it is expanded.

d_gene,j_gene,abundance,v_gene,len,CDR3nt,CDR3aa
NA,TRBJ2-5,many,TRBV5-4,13,TGTGCCAGCAGCTTGAACCTGGGGGAGACCCAGTACTTC,CASSLNLGETQYF
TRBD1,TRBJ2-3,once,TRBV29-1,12,TGCAGCGGGACAGGGGTGGGAGATACGCAGTATTTT,CSGTGVGDTQYF
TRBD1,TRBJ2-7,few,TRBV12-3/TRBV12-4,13,TGTGCCAGCACCTCAGGGGGCTCCTACGAGCAGTACTTC,CASTSGGSYEQYF
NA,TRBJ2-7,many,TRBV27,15,TGTGCCAGCAGTTTATTAGGCAATCGTGTCGACGAGCAGTACTTC,CASSLLGNRVDEQYF
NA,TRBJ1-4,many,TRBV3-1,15,TGTGCCAGCAGCTTATCCCAGGGAATAAGTGAAAAACTGTTTTTT,CASSLSQGISEKLFF
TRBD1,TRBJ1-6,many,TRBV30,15,TGTGCCTGGAGAACCGGGACAGGGGGCAATTCACCCCTCCACTTT,CAWRTGTGGNSPLHF
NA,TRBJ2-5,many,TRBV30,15,TGTGCCTGGAGCACCGCGGGGGCGGTCCCCGAGACCCAGTACTTC,CAWSTAGAVPETQYF
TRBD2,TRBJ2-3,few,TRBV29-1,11,TGCAGCGTGAGGGACTATAGTACGCAGTATTTT,CSVRDYSTQYF
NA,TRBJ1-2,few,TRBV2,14,TGTGCCAGCAGTGGGCAGGGGCAGGGCTATGGCTACACCTTC,CASSGQGQGYGYTF
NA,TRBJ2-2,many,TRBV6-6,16,TGTGCCAGCACTATCCCGGCGCGCGCGAACACCGGGGAGCTGTTTTTT,CASTIPARANTGELFF
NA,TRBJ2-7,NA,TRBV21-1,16,TGTGCCAGCAACACTAGCTACCACGTGGAGGGCTACGAGCAGTACTTC,CASNTSYHVEGYEQYF
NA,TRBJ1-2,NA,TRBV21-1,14,TGTGCCAGCAGCCCCCCGGGGGGAAACTATGGCTACACCTTC,CASSPPGGNYGYTF
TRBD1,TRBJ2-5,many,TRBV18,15,TGTGCCAGCTCACTCAGGACAGGGGCACAAGAGACCCAGTACTTC,CASSLRTGAQETQYF
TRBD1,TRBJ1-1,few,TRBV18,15,TGTGCCAGCTCAACCGGGACAGGGGCCACGTTGGTGGCTTTCTTT,CASSTGTGATLVAFF
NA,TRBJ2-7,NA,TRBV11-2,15,TGTGCCAGCAGCTTAGTCCGGCAGGGGAGTGACGAGCAGTACTTC,CASSLVRQGSDEQYF
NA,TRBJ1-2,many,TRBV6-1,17,TGTGCCAGCAGGCTCGCCGAAGGGGGGCGGGATGCCTATGGCTACACCTTC,CASRLAEGGRDAYGYTF
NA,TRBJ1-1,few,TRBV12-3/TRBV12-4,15,TGTGCCAGCAGTCCAACCTGGGGCCAGGGGACTGAAGCTTTCTTT,CASSPTWGQGTEAFF
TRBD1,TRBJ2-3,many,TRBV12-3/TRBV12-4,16,TGTGCCAGCAGTTACCGGACAGGGAGCGGCACAGATACGCAGTATTTT,CASSYRTGSGTDTQYF
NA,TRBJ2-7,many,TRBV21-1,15,TGTGCCAGCAGCAAAGGGGTGGGCGGCACCTACGAGCAGTACTTC,CASSKGVGGTYEQYF
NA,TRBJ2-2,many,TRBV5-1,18,TGCGCCAGCAGCCCCCCCCGAACGGGGGCGACGAACACCGGGGAGCTGTTTTTT,CASSPPRTGATNTGELFF
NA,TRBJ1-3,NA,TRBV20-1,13,TGCAGTGCTAGATTTAGGTCTGGAAACACCATATATTTT,CSARFRSGNTIYF
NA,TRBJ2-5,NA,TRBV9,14,TGTGCCAGCAGCCCAGGGGGAGGGAGGGAGACCCAGTACTTC,CASSPGGGRETQYF
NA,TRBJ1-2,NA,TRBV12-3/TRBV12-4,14,TGTGCCAGCAGTTTAGCAGTTAGTAACTATGGCTACACCTTC,CASSLAVSNYGYTF
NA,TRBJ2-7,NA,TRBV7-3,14,TGTGCCAGCAGCTTATCGCGAGGGGATAACGAGCAGTACTTC,CASSLSRGDNEQYF
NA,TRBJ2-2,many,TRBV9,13,TGTGCCAGCAGCAGGGGGGGCACCGGGGAGCTGTTTTTT,CASSRGGTGELFF
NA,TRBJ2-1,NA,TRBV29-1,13,TGCAGCTCCCGGACCGTCTCCTACAATGAGCAGTTCTTC,CSSRTVSYNEQFF
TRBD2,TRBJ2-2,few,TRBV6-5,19,TGTGCCAGCAGAAGACTCTGGACTAGCGGGGGGGCAAGAGACGGGGAGCTGTTTTTT,CASRRLWTSGGARDGELFF
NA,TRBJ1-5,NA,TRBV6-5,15,TGTGCCAGCAGTGTAGGGCGGTATGGCAATCAGCCCCAGCATTTT,CASSVGRYGNQPQHF
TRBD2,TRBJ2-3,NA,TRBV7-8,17,TGTGCCAGCAGCCCCGGACTAGCGGGGGGACTCACAGATACGCAGTATTTT,CASSPGLAGGLTDTQYF
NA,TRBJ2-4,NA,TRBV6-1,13,TGTGCCAGCAGGTTACAGGGTACAGACATTCAGTACTTC,CASRLQGTDIQYF
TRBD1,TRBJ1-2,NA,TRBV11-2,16,TGTGCCAGCAGCGAGAACAGGGGGCTTTTGAATCGGGGCTACACCTTC,CASSENRGLLNRGYTF
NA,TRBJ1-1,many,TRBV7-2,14,TGTGCCAGCAGCCGAGGTTGGGGGGCGTTGGGAGCTTTCTTT,CASSRGWGALGAFF